This T cell receptor beta chain was recovered during a study of blood T cell repertoires in COVID-19. About the research overall: From T cells, B-cell-depleted T cells, or PBMCs came the material, which was cDNA or gDNA.

With 6 bases removed from V and 0 bases from J, the gap between germline ends came to 8 bases. This CDR3 has 13 residues. CDR1 is KGHSH and CDR2 is LQKENI in the germline V gene. Methods used by the authors: Researchers report that nucleated cell counts were estimated from reference gene primer amplification. Clones were read by immunoSEQ multiplex PCR, and TCRdb kept only the in-frame ones, dropping some. That table is the source of V, J and clone size, and D and trimming were worked out from the DNA. The sample has about 120,000 clones; about 79% are singletons. Source material: peripheral blood. This chain connects TRBV18 to TRBJ1-1; no reliable D call. The sequence was obtained from a man in his 70s with acute or convalescent COVID-19. The CDR3 DNA sequence: TGTGCCAGCTCTCGTACAGTGAACACTGAAGCTTTCTTT. Translating it yields CASSRTVNTEAFF.